The clone carrying this T cell receptor (beta chain) was observed a handful of times. The assay was immunoSEQ multiplex PCR, and TCRdb's table has in-frame clones only and misses some. The sample gives 120,000 to 150,000 clones, 85% to 90% of which show up once; 0.95% to 1.5% is in the top ten. The record originates from a study of blood T cell repertoires in COVID-19. Study in general: Italy, Spain and the United States were the sources of the convalescent and acute COVID-19 samples. Sample material is recorded as cDNA or gDNA derived from T cells, B-cell-depleted T cells, or PBMCs.

Enrolled through a virtual design, the participants were between roughly 18 and 90 years of age and came from 24 US areas. Trimming at V came to 4 bases and at J to 6 bases, leaving 4 bases not matched to a gene. The germline V gene encodes CDR1 MGHRA and CDR2 YSYEKL. The CDR3 length is 13 residues. J is TRBJ2-7 and V is TRBV4-1; TRBD2 matches at 9 bases. The clonotype originates from a woman in her twenties or thirties with acute COVID-19. Sequenced material: PBMCs or T cells enriched from blood (not recorded which). DNA for the CDR3: TGCGCCAGCAGCCCTACTAGCGGGTTCGAGCAGTACTTC. Amino acid sequence: CASSPTSGFEQYF.